This TCR beta chain was captured by sequencing in a study of blood T cells in healthy people across ages. A second PCR, run for about 7 to 12 cycles, used a sample-barcoded 5' primer plus a J-beta primer mix. TCRdb fed the 5' RACE reads into MiXCR, producing one record per CDR3 protein. The table has roughly 1.6 million distinct CDR3 sequences, roughly 32% seen once. The CDR3 has 15 amino acids. The germline V and J ends were trimmed by 4 bases and 4 bases, with 14 bases remaining between them. The genes are TRBV12-3 or TRBV12-4 and TRBJ1-5; weak D call: TRBD1 (6 bases). Sequences were obtained from blood. This clonotype was sampled from a woman in her twenties or thirties in good health. The DNA for the CDR3 is TGTGCCAGCAGTTCCGCGAAGGGGACAAATCAGCCCCAGCATTTT. Amino acid sequence: CASSSAKGTNQPQHF.